The rows below give T cell receptor beta chains drawn from one sample of a study of CD8+ T cells in alopecia areata. The method was immunoSEQ multiplex PCR; TCRdb's version includes in-frame clones alone and lacks a portion of them. The data show some 80,000 clones, with roughly 66% seen just once and 20% to 30% held by the top ten. The sample consisted of CD8+ T cells sorted from blood, taken at week 24, from a patient treated with tofacitinib. These receptors were collected from a human donor with alopecia areata. Both conserved end residues are part of each CDR3. The D gene is left open where the match is weak. Size is stated for part of the rows, as once, few or many counts, or as a class when the clone is expanded.

CDR3nt: TGCGCCAGCAGCCAAGATAGCGGGGAGAGCTACAATGAGCAGTTCTTC
CDR3aa: CASSQDSGESYNEQFF
j_gene: TRBJ2-1
d_gene: TRBD2
len: 16
v_gene: TRBV4-1
abundance: -

CDR3nt: TGTGCCAGCAGTTTATCCGGACAGGGCTATGGCTACACCTTC
CDR3aa: CASSLSGQGYGYTF
j_gene: TRBJ1-2
d_gene: TRBD1
len: 14
v_gene: TRBV27
abundance: -

CDR3nt: TGTGCCGTACAGGGCGAAACCCTACAAGAGACCCAGTACTTC
CDR3aa: CAVQGETLQETQYF
j_gene: TRBJ2-5
d_gene: -
len: 14
v_gene: TRBV2
abundance: -

CDR3nt: TGTGCCAGCAGCTTATACATTGATCTCCGCTACGAGCAGTACTTC
CDR3aa: CASSLYIDLRYEQYF
j_gene: TRBJ2-7
d_gene: -
len: 15
v_gene: TRBV7-8
abundance: -

CDR3nt: TGTGCCAGCAGCTACTCCGGGACAGGGGGCGGCTATGGCTACACCTTC
CDR3aa: CASSYSGTGGGYGYTF
j_gene: TRBJ1-2
d_gene: TRBD1
len: 16
v_gene: TRBV6-5
abundance: -

CDR3nt: TGTGCCAGCAGTTTCACACTAGCGGGGTCAGAGACCCAGTACTTC
CDR3aa: CASSFTLAGSETQYF
j_gene: TRBJ2-5
d_gene: TRBD2
len: 15
v_gene: TRBV28
abundance: -

CDR3nt: TGCAGCACCTCAAGGACTAGCTTTGGAGATACGCAGTATTTT
CDR3aa: CSTSRTSFGDTQYF
j_gene: TRBJ2-3
d_gene: TRBD2
len: 14
v_gene: TRBV29-1
abundance: few

CDR3nt: TGTGCCAGCAGCTTCGGTTCAGACTATGGCTACACCTTC
CDR3aa: CASSFGSDYGYTF
j_gene: TRBJ1-2
d_gene: -
len: 13
v_gene: TRBV5-6
abundance: few

CDR3nt: TGTGCCAGCAGCTTGGGGCAGGGGGGATCCTACGAGCAGTACTTC
CDR3aa: CASSLGQGGSYEQYF
j_gene: TRBJ2-7
d_gene: -
len: 15
v_gene: TRBV5-4
abundance: -

CDR3nt: TGTGCCAGCAGGGGGACAGGGAGTACTGAAGCTTTCTTT
CDR3aa: CASRGTGSTEAFF
j_gene: TRBJ1-1
d_gene: TRBD1
len: 13
v_gene: TRBV9
abundance: -

CDR3nt: TGTGCCAGCGTCGGGGGGCACCCTGAAGCTTTCTTT
CDR3aa: CASVGGHPEAFF
j_gene: TRBJ1-1
d_gene: -
len: 12
v_gene: TRBV25-1
abundance: -

CDR3nt: TGTGCCTGGAGTGAGACAGGGACCTATGGCTACACCTTC
CDR3aa: CAWSETGTYGYTF
j_gene: TRBJ1-2
d_gene: TRBD1
len: 13
v_gene: TRBV30
abundance: few

CDR3nt: TGCGCCAGCAGCCAAGATCAGGCAGGGGGCACTGAAGCTTTCTTT
CDR3aa: CASSQDQAGGTEAFF
j_gene: TRBJ1-1
d_gene: TRBD1
len: 15
v_gene: TRBV4-3
abundance: -

CDR3nt: TGTGCCAGCAGTGAAGCTGTGTTGAACGGCTACAATCAGCCCCAGCATTTT
CDR3aa: CASSEAVLNGYNQPQHF
j_gene: TRBJ1-5
d_gene: -
len: 17
v_gene: TRBV6-1
abundance: -

CDR3nt: TGCAGCTACCGGGACAGTTACGAGCAGTACTTC
CDR3aa: CSYRDSYEQYF
j_gene: TRBJ2-7
d_gene: TRBD1
len: 11
v_gene: TRBV29-1
abundance: -

CDR3nt: TGCAGCACCAGACAGGGGTACACTGAAGCTTTCTTT
CDR3aa: CSTRQGYTEAFF
j_gene: TRBJ1-1
d_gene: TRBD1
len: 12
v_gene: TRBV29-1
abundance: few

CDR3nt: TGCAGCGTTGAACAACTGGCCGGGACAGGGGGTATGGATGAGCAGTTCTTC
CDR3aa: CSVEQLAGTGGMDEQFF
j_gene: TRBJ2-1
d_gene: TRBD1
len: 17
v_gene: TRBV29-1
abundance: -